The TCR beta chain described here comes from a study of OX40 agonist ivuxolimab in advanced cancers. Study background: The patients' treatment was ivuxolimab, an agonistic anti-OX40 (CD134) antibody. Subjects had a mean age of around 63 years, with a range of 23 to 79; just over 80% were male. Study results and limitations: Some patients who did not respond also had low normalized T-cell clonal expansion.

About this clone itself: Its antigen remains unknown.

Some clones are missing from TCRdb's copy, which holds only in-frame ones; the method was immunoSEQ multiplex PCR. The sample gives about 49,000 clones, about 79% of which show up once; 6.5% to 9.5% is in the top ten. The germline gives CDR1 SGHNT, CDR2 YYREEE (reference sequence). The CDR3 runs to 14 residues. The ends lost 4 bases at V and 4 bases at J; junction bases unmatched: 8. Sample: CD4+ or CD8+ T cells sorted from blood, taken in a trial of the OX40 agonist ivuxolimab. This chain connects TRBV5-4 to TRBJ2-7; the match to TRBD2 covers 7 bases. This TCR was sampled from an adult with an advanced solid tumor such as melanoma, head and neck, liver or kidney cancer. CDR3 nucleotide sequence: TGTGCCAGCAGCCCCGTGGGGGAGGGATACGAGCAGTACTTC. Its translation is CASSPVGEGYEQYF.